Each of the 18 T cell receptor beta chains below was sequenced from the same sample in a study of blood T cells in healthy people across ages. Then a second PCR, running about 7 to 11 cycles, was carried out with a sample-barcoded 5' primer and a J-beta primer mix. TCRdb fed the 5' RACE reads into MiXCR, producing one record per CDR3 protein. The sample holds 920,000 or so distinct CDR3 sequences; roughly 45% are singletons and the top ten take 15% to 20%. Sequenced input: blood. The source is a woman in her sixties in good health.

This clonotype has only a few counts. The V gene is TRBV13, the J gene TRBJ2-5; D possibly corresponds to TRBD2 (5 bases). Germline CDR1 is PRHDT and CDR2 is FYEKMQ (reference sequence). The CDR3 covers 16 residues. V was shortened by 5 bases and J by 1 base, with 17 bases between the two germline ends. Here the CDR3 reads CASSPSRVEGQETQYF. In DNA form, the CDR3 reads TGTGCCAGCAGCCCGTCTAGAGTCGAGGGCCAAGAGACCCAGTACTTC.

This chain connects TRBV12-3 or TRBV12-4 to TRBJ2-7; TRBD2 might be the D (6 bases). There are 16 residues in the CDR3. V shed 7 bases and J shed 0 bases, with 19 bases lying between them. In DNA form, the CDR3 reads TGTGCCAGCACCGGAGGAGCGGGCCGTAACTCCTACGAGCAGTACTTC. Its translation is CASTGGAGRNSYEQYF.

This clonotype came up a few times. This chain connects TRBV20-1 to TRBJ2-7, with D possibly TRBD1 on 5 matching bases. Trimming left V 0 bases short and J 0 bases short, with 9 bases between. Germline values: CDR1 DFQATT, CDR2 SNEGSKA (reference sequence). This CDR3 is built from 14 residues. The CDR3 protein is CSARDRESSYEQYF. The CDR3, as DNA: TGCAGTGCTAGAGACAGGGAAAGCTCCTACGAGCAGTACTTC.

This clonotype was seen a few times. A much larger clone lies one base from this, so it may be a read error. The chain carries TRBV20-1 and TRBJ2-5; tentatively, D is TRBD2 (6 bases). Germline CDR1 DFQATT, CDR2 SNEGSKA (reference sequence). The CDR3 runs 11 residues. Trimming took 6 bases from V and 11 from J, leaving 16 bases between them. The CDR3 DNA follows: TGCAGTGCGACTAGTTTGAATGAGCAGTACTTC. Translated: CSATSLNEQYF.

The V call is TRBV7-6, the J call TRBJ2-7; TRBD2 agrees at 11 bases. Germline V CDR1 and CDR2: SGHVS, FNYEAQ. The length of the CDR3 is 16 residues. Germline trimming cut 1 base from V and 6 bases from J; bases unmatched to any gene: 8. CDR3 nucleotides: TGTGCCAGCAGCTTAGAGGTAGCGGGAGGGCCCTCCGAGCAGTACTTC. Translated, it gives CASSLEVAGGPSEQYF.

V gene TRBV29-1 combines with J gene TRBJ2-3; unclear D gene. The germline gives CDR1 SQVTM, CDR2 ANQGSEA. The CDR3 runs 12 residues. Trimming took 3 bases from V and 4 from J, leaving 8 bases between them. DNA of the CDR3: TGCAGCGTTGATCTTTCGGCAGATACGCAGTATTTT. Its protein product is CSVDLSADTQYF.

The chain joins TRBV2 to TRBJ2-3; TRBD2 matches 11 bases. The CDR3 length is 18 residues. Trimming at V came to 5 bases and at J to 6 bases, leaving 16 bases not matched to a gene. Per germline, CDR1 SNHLY and CDR2 FYNNEI. This CDR3 is CASSTLNPSGRRSDTQYF. The CDR3 coding sequence is TGTGCCAGCAGTACCCTTAACCCTAGCGGGAGGAGGTCCGATACGCAGTATTTT.

V and J are TRBV20-1 and TRBJ2-1, with 10 nucleotides matching TRBD2. Germline values: CDR1 DFQATT, CDR2 SNEGSKA (reference sequence). Trimming took 0 bases from V and 10 from J; bases not matched to a gene: 12. The CDR3 covers 16 residues. CDR3 in DNA: TGCAGTGCTAGAGATCCGGCAGGCGGGACTAGCGCGGAGCAGTTCTTC. It is translated as CSARDPAGGTSAEQFF.

There are a few counts of this clonotype. V gene TRBV20-1 combines with J gene TRBJ1-1; D is possibly TRBD1 (5 bases). Germline V gene lookup returns CDR1 DFQATT and CDR2 SNEGSKA (reference sequence). Deletions cut 3 bases from V and 1 base from J, with 12 bases between. This CDR3 spans 14 amino acids. CDR3: CSARGTQGNTEAFF. CDR3 in DNA: TGCAGTGCTAGGGGGACGCAGGGGAACACTGAAGCTTTCTTT.

The chain uses TRBV7-2 and TRBJ2-4; 7 bases match TRBD2. The DNA end is more similar to TRBJ2-7, so the J call may be wrong. Germline values: CDR1 SGHTA, CDR2 FQGNSA. The CDR3 contains 17 residues. The CDR3 nucleotides read TGTGCCAGCAGCTTAGAAGCAGGGAGGGGCCTTGCCTACGAGCAGTACTTC. Amino acids: CASSLEAGRGLAYEQYF.

This clonotype was picked up a small number of times. The chain couples TRBV12-3 or TRBV12-4 to TRBJ2-7, with 8 bases that match TRBD2. The junction had 7 bases not matched to a gene; V was cut back by 3 bases and J by 3 bases. The CDR3 is 15 residues long. The CDR3 spells CASSFVSGVFYEQYF. In DNA form, the CDR3 reads TGTGCCAGCAGTTTTGTTAGCGGGGTCTTCTACGAGCAGTACTTC.

The genes are TRBV3-1 and TRBJ1-1; unclear D gene. The germline CDR1 and CDR2 sequences are LGHDT and YNNKEL (reference sequence). CDR3 size: 15 residues. Trimming removed 1 base from V and 1 base from J, with 10 bases in between. The chain's CDR3 is CASSQVTSGNTEAFF. DNA of the CDR3: TGTGCCAGCAGCCAAGTAACTTCCGGGAACACTGAAGCTTTCTTT.

J is TRBJ2-2 and V is TRBV6-5, with D maybe TRBD2 (6 bases). The CDR3 has 15 amino acids. V was shortened by 6 bases and J by 4 bases, with 15 bases between the two germline ends. From germline, CDR1 is MNHEY and CDR2 SVGAGI. The CDR3 DNA reads TGTGCCAGCAGAGAGATAATTAGCGGCACCGGGGAGCTGTTTTTT. It is translated as CASREIISGTGELFF.

This chain uses TRBV20-1 with TRBJ2-5; no firm D call. CDR3 length: 15 residues. V was shortened by 8 bases and J by 1 base, with 20 bases between the two germline ends. The germline V gene has CDR1 DFQATT and CDR2 SNEGSKA (reference sequence). The CDR3 DNA follows: TGCAGTCCAAAGGAGTATCGACTCCTCCAAGAGACCCAGTACTTC. Its protein is CSPKEYRLLQETQYF.

A word on this clonotype: One end of the junction is discordant with germline, which a read error may explain. V and J are TRBV9 and TRBJ1-1; D not resolved. Germline V gene data show CDR1 as SGDLS and CDR2 as YYNGEE. The CDR3 length is 13 residues. CDR3 residues: CASSRRPNTETFF. Here the CDR3 DNA reads TGTGCCAGCAGCCGCCGACCGAACACTGAAACTTTCTTT.

This clonotype was detected a few times. V usage is TRBV6-6 and J usage is TRBJ1-6, with D possibly matching TRBD1 (5 bases). CDR1 MNHNY and CDR2 SVGAGI come from the germline V gene (reference sequence). Trimming pared 2 bases from V and 7 bases from J, leaving 12 bases between. The CDR3 runs to 15 residues. CDR3 sequence reads: CASSYSRVENSPLHF. The CDR3 coding sequence is TGTGCCAGCAGTTACAGCAGGGTAGAGAATTCACCCCTCCACTTT.

This clonotype was observed a few times. This chain joins TRBV9 and TRBJ2-1; weak D call: TRBD2 (6 bases). V was cut by 2 bases and J by 7 bases, with 10 bases left in between. CDR3 size: 13 residues. Per germline, CDR1 SGDLS and CDR2 YYNGEE. CDR3 loop: CASSVGLRNEQFF. Here the CDR3 DNA reads TGTGCCAGCAGCGTGGGACTTCGGAATGAGCAGTTCTTC.

The chain couples TRBV12-3 or TRBV12-4 to TRBJ2-3; D call uncertain. The V end lost 3 bases, the J end lost 3 bases, and 13 bases lay between the germline ends. This CDR3 comprises 15 residues. This CDR3 is CASSFYSGRTDTQYF. The CDR3 DNA follows: TGTGCCAGCAGTTTCTACTCAGGAAGAACAGATACGCAGTATTTT.